This TCR beta chain was identified in a study of blood T cells in healthy people across ages. Notes on the study in general: Estimates of diversity drawn from one million T cells were considered underestimates. No conclusive comparison of naive versus antigen-experienced cells was possible with unsorted PBMCs.

As for this clonotype: Its cognate antigen is unknown.

It was with a sample-barcoded 5' primer and a J-beta primer mix that a second PCR of roughly 7 to 12 cycles was run. Each cDNA molecule, via a template-switch adaptor with 12 random nucleotides, was tagged. From the 5' RACE reads, TCRdb called clonotypes with MiXCR, one entry per CDR3 protein. The data hold about 1.6 million distinct CDR3 sequences, with about 31% observed a single time. In germline, CDR1 is ENHRY, CDR2 SYGVKD. The CDR3 consists of 15 residues. The ends lost 3 bases at V and 10 bases at J; junction bases unmatched: 13. Donor samples were obtained from healthy Caucasian individuals from Russia, aged 6 to 90.

This receptor was identified in a woman aged 25 to 39 in good health. The chain joins TRBV10-3 to TRBJ2-5, with 8 bases aligning to TRBD1. Source material: blood. In DNA form, the CDR3 reads TGTGCCATCAGTGACCCCTCCCCAGGGGGCTACATCCAGTACTTC. Translated, it gives CAISDPSPGGYIQYF.